Presented here are 9 T cell receptor beta chains from one specimen sequenced in a study of blood T cells in healthy people across ages. With a J-beta primer mix and a sample-barcoded 5' primer, a second PCR ran 7 to 11 cycles. TCRdb reanalysed the 5' RACE reads using MiXCR and keeps one entry per CDR3 protein. Of some 940,000 distinct CDR3 sequences in the sample, 25% to 30% were seen once. The same specimen was also included in a second study, on T cells of mothers and their children.

Specimen: blood. The receptors originated from a woman aged 40 to 50 in good health.

There are many counts of this clonotype. The rearrangement links TRBV5-1 to TRBJ2-7, with D maybe TRBD1 (5 bases). Germline values: CDR1 SGHRS, CDR2 YFSETQ. The germline V and J ends were trimmed by 2 bases and 5 bases, with 8 bases remaining between them. The CDR3 extends over 12 amino acids. In DNA form, the CDR3 reads TGCGCCAGCAGCTTCAAGGGGAACGAGCAGTACTTC. Its translation: CASSFKGNEQYF. Full variable domain (remainder filled in from reference TRBV5-1 and TRBJ2-7): KAGVTQTPRYLIKTRGQQVTLSCSPISGHRSVSWYQQTPGQGLQFLFEYFSETQRNKGNFPGRFSGRQFSNSRSEMNVSTLELGDSALYLCASSFKGNEQYFGPGTRLTVT.

This chain links TRBV7-2 with TRBJ2-5, with 8 positions matching TRBD2. The length of the CDR3 is 16 residues. V lost 2 bases, J lost 6 bases, and 11 bases stayed unmatched. Germline CDR1 SGHTA, CDR2 FQGNSA. In DNA, the CDR3 is TGTGCCAGCAGCTTAAAGTCTGGCGGGGGGTGGAAGACCCAGTACTTC. As protein: CASSLKSGGGWKTQYF.

This clonotype showed up many times. The chain recombines TRBV5-1 with TRBJ2-7; TRBD2 matches 12 bases. V lost 4 bases to trimming and J lost 4 bases; unmatched junction nucleotides: 3. Per germline, CDR1 SGHRS and CDR2 YFSETQ. The CDR3 contains 14 residues. CDR3 coding DNA: TGCGCCAGCAGCCCCACTAGCGGGGGGTACGAGCAGTACTTC. Its translation: CASSPTSGGYEQYF.

The chain couples TRBV9 to TRBJ1-2; D is unclear. V lost 4 bases, J lost 13 bases, and 26 bases lay in between. Germline CDR1 reads SGDLS; CDR2 reads YYNGEE. The CDR3 totals 15 residues. CDR3 residues: CASSRSSGVISRCTF. CDR3 bases: TGTGCCAGCAGCCGATCGTCCGGAGTCATTAGTAGGTGCACCTTC.

The rearrangement links TRBV10-3 to TRBJ1-1; 9 positions agree with TRBD1. There are 16 residues in the CDR3. V shed 1 base and J 4 bases; nucleotides not matched to a gene: 7. Germline CDR1 reads ENHRY; CDR2 reads SYGVKD. The CDR3 sequence: CAISEFRSDRGTEAFF. CDR3 DNA sequence: TGTGCCATCAGTGAGTTTCGGTCGGACAGGGGCACTGAAGCTTTCTTT.

Details on this clonotype: One end of the junction does not line up with germline, which may come from a read error. This chain links TRBV6-2 or TRBV6-3 with TRBJ1-1; 8 positions agree with TRBD1. Germline assignment: CDR1 MNHEY and CDR2 SVGEGT. The CDR3 length is 13 residues. The chain's CDR3 is CANSVGQGPEAFF. As DNA, the CDR3 is TGTGCCAACAGTGTCGGACAGGGTCCTGAAGCTTTCTTT.

This clonotype was detected once. Germline is not matched at one junction end, which may reflect a read error. This chain connects TRBV7-3 to TRBJ1-2; 7 bases are shared with TRBD1. CDR1 and CDR2 (germline): SGHTA, FQGTGA. The CDR3 length is 13 residues. DNA of the CDR3: TGTGCCAGCAGCCTCTCAGGGGGTGATGGCTGCACCTTC. The encoded protein is CASSLSGGDGCTF.

This clonotype has a handful of counts. A much larger clonotype is one base distant, so this may be a read error. As DNA, the CDR3 is TGTGCCAGCAGCTTAAGTTCCGTCCACTATGGCCACACCTTC. As protein: CASSLSSVHYGHTF. The chain recombines TRBV7-9 with TRBJ1-2; D is unresolved. The CDR3 runs 14 residues. The germline V gene encodes CDR1 SEHNR and CDR2 FQNEAQ (reference sequence).

This clonotype was counted at least ten times. The rearrangement links TRBV7-2 to TRBJ2-4, with D perhaps TRBD2 (7 bases). Germline V gene lookup returns CDR1 SGHTA and CDR2 FQGNSA. This CDR3 region has 15 residues. The V end lost 6 bases, the J end lost 6 bases, and 18 bases lay between the germline ends. CDR3 protein: CASSGGGNYANIQYF. CDR3 coding DNA: TGTGCCAGCAGTGGGGGGGGCAACTACGCAAACATTCAGTACTTC.